The following is a TCR beta chain sequence with its context. This record comes from a study of blood T cell repertoires in COVID-19. As for the study in general: Samples representing acute and convalescent COVID-19 were sourced from the United States, Italy and Spain. From T cells, B-cell-depleted T cells, or PBMCs came the material, which was cDNA or gDNA.

Patients in Seattle were enrolled during active infection, then followed longitudinally. In the source study's methods: Counts of nucleated cells, estimated from reference gene primer amplification, were obtained. Libraries were prepared by immunoSEQ multiplex PCR; TCRdb keeps only in-frame clonotypes and omits some of them. That table is the source of V, J and clone size, and D and trimming were worked out from the DNA. Among 150,000 to 200,000 clones listed, roughly 91% were seen once. This CDR3 has 15 amino acids. The junction had 6 bases not matched to a gene; V was cut back by 3 bases and J by 4 bases. The germline V gene has CDR1 KGHSH and CDR2 LQKENI.

Material: peripheral blood. The chain links TRBV18 to TRBJ2-3; 8 bases line up with TRBD2. The TCR originated in a young man with COVID-19, enrolled during active disease. CDR3 sequence reads: CASSPREGRADTQYF. The CDR3 DNA follows: TGTGCCAGCTCACCTCGGGAGGGCCGGGCAGATACGCAGTATTTT. The complete variable domain, with remaining parts taken from reference TRBV18 and TRBJ2-3, reads NAGVMQNPRHLVRRRGQEARLRCSPMKGHSHVYWYRQLPEEGLKFMVYLQKENIIDESGMPKERFSAEFPKEGPSILRIQQVVRGDSAAYFCASSPREGRADTQYFGPGTRLTVL.